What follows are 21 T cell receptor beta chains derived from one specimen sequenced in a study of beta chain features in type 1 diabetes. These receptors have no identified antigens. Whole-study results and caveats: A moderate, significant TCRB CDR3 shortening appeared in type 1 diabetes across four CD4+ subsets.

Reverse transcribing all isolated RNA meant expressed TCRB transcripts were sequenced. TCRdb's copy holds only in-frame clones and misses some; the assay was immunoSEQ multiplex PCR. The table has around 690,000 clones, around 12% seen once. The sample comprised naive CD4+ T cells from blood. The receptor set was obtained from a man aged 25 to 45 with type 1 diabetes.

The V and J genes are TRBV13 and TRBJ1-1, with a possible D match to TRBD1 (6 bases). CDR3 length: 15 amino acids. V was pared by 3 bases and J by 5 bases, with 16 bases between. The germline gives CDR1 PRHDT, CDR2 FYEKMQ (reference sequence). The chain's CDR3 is CASSFSLGARTEAFF. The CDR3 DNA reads TGTGCCAGCAGCTTTTCCCTGGGGGCAAGGACTGAAGCTTTCTTT.

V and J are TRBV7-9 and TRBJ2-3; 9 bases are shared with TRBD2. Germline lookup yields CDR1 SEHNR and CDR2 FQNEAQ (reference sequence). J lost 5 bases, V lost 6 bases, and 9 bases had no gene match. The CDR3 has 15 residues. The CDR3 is CASRDSGGNGDTQYF. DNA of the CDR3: TGTGCCAGCAGGGATAGCGGGGGCAATGGAGATACGCAGTATTTT.

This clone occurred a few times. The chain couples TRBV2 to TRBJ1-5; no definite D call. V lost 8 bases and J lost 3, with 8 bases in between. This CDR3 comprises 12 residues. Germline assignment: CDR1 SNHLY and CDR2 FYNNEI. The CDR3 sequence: CASGRNNQPQHF. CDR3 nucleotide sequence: TGTGCCAGCGGACGGAACAATCAGCCCCAGCATTTT.

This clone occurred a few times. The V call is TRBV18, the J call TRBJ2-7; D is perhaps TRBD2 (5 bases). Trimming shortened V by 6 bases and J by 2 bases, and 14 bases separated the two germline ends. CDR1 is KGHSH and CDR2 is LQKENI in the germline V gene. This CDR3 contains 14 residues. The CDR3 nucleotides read TGTGCCAGCTCCCCCCTAGACGGGACCTACGAGCAGTACTTC. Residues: CASSPLDGTYEQYF.

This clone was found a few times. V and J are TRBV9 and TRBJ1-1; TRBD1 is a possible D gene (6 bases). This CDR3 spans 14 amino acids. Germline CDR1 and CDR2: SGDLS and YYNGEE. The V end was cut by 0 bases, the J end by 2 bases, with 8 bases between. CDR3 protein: CASSVGTVNTEAFF. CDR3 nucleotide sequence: TGTGCCAGCAGCGTAGGGACAGTAAACACTGAAGCTTTCTTT.

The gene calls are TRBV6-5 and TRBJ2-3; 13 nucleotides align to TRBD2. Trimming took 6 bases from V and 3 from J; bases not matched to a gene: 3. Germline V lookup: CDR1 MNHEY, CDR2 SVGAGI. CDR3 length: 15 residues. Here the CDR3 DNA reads TGTGCCAGCAGGCAACTAGCGGGGGGGACAGATACGCAGTATTTT. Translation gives CASRQLAGGTDTQYF.

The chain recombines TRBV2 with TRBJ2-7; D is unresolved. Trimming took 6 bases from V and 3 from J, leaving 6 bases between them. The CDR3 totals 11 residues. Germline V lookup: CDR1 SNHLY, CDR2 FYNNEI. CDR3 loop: CASRSNYEQYF. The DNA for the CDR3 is TGTGCCAGCAGATCCAACTACGAGCAGTACTTC.

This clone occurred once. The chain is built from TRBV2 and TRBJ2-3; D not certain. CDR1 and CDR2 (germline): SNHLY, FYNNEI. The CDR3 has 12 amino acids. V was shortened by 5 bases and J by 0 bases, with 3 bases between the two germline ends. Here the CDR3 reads CASSYSTDTQYF. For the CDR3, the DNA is TGTGCCAGCAGTTATAGCACAGATACGCAGTATTTT.

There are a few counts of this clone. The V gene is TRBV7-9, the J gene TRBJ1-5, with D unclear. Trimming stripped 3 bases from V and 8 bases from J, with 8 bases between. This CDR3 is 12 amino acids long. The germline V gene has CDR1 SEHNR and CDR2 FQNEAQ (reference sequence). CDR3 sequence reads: CASSLAREPQHF. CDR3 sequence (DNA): TGTGCCAGCAGCTTGGCGAGGGAGCCCCAGCATTTT.

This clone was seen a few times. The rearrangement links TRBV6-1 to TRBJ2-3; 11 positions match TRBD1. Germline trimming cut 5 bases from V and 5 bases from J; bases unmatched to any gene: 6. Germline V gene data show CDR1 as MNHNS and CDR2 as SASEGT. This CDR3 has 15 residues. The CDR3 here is CASSSRTGGGDTQYF. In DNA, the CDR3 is TGTGCCAGCAGTTCGCGGACAGGGGGCGGAGATACGCAGTATTTT.

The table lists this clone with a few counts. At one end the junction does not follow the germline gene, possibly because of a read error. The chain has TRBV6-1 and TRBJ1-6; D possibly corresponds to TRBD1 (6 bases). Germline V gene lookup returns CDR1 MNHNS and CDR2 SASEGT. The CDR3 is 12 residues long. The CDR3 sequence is CATRGLTGTLHF. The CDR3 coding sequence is TGTGCCACCAGGGGTCTGACAGGTACCCTTCACTTT.

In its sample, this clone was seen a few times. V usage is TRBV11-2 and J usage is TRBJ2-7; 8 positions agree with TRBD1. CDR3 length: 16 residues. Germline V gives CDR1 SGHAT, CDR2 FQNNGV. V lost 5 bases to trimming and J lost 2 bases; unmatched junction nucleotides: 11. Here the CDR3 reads CASSAQSGQGPYEQYF. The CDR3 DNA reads TGTGCCAGCAGCGCCCAAAGCGGACAGGGACCCTACGAGCAGTACTTC.

The CDR3 DNA is TGTGCCAGCAGCTTACGGCAGGGTGGGAGTGAAGCTTTCTTT. Encoded protein: CASSLRQGGSEAFF. This chain uses TRBV7-9 with TRBJ1-1; TRBD1 is a possible D gene (5 bases). Trimming removed 2 bases at V and 7 bases at J, with 14 bases between. This CDR3 spans 14 amino acids. In germline, CDR1 is SEHNR, CDR2 FQNEAQ (reference sequence).

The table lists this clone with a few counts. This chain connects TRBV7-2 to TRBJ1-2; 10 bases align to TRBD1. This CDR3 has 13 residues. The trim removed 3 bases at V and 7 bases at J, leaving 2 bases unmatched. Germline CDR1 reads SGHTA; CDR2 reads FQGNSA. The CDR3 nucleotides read TGTGCCAGCAGCTTGGGACAGGGGCCTGGCTACACCTTC. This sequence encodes CASSLGQGPGYTF.

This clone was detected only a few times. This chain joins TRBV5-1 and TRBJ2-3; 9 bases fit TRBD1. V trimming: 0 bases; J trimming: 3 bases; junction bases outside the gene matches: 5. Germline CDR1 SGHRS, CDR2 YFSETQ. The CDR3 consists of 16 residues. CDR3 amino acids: CASSLEGQGLTDTQYF. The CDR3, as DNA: TGCGCCAGCAGCTTGGAGGGACAGGGCCTTACAGATACGCAGTATTTT.

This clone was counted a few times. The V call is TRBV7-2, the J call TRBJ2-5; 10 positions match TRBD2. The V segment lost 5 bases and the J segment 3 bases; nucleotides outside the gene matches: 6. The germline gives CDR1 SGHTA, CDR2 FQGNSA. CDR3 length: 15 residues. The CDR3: CASSPVAGGKETQYF. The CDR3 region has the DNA TGTGCCAGCAGCCCAGTAGCGGGGGGAAAAGAGACCCAGTACTTC.

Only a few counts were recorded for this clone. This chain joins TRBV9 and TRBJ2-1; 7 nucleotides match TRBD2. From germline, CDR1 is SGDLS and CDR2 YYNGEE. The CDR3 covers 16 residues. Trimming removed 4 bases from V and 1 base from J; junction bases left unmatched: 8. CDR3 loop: CASSPSTSRSYNEQFF. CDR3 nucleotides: TGTGCCAGCAGCCCCTCGACTAGCCGATCCTACAATGAGCAGTTCTTC.

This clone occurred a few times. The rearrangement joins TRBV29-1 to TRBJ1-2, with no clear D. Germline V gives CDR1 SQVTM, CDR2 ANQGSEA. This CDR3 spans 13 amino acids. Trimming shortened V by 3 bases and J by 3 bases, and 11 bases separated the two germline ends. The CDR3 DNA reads TGCAGCGTTGATTTCGGTCATCACTATGGCTACACCTTC. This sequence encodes CSVDFGHHYGYTF.

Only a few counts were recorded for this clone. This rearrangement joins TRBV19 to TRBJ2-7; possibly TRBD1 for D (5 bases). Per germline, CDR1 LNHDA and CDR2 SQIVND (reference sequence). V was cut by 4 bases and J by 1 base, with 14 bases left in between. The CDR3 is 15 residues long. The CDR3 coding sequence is TGTGCCAGTAGTAAGGTGGTAGGGGCTTCCTACGAGCAGTACTTC. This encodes CASSKVVGASYEQYF.

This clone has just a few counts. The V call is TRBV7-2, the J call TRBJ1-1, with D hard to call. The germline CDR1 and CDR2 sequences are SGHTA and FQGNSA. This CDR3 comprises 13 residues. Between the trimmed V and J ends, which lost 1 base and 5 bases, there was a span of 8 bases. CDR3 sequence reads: CASSLGEGTEAFF. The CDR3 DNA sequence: TGTGCCAGCAGCTTAGGGGAGGGAACTGAAGCTTTCTTT.

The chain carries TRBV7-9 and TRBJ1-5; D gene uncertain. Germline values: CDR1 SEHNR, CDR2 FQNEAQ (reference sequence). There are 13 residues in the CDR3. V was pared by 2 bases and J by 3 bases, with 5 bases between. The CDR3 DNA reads TGTGCCAGCAGCTTAAGTTCCAATCAGCCCCAGCATTTT. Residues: CASSLSSNQPQHF.